Reported below is one T cell receptor beta chain. As yet, its antigen is unknown. The ends were cut back, 6 bases at V and 5 bases at J, with 26 bases in the middle. The CDR3 consists of 19 residues. This entry comes from a study of breast tumors, draining lymph nodes, adjacent tissues. Points from the study as a whole: Compared with lymph nodes, tumors were less diverse; compared with nontumor tissue, more. Data only fit, rather than demonstrated, lymph node origin of most tumor T cells. Findings are consistent with lymph node origin and intratumoral expansion of most tumor T cells.

TCRdb analysed the multiplex PCR reads with MiXCR anew, one entry per CDR3 protein. The sample lists more than 50,000 distinct CDR3 sequences; roughly 44% were seen once. Sequencing was performed on breast tumor tissue. This clonotype was obtained from a female donor with breast cancer. Some clones in this sample may be carry-over from other donors' samples. This chain connects TRBV12-3 or TRBV12-4 to TRBJ1-6; D unclear. In DNA, the CDR3 is TGTGCCAGCAGCTTAACTAGTACGAAAGTATTAGAGGATAATTCACCCCTCCACTTT. This sequence encodes CASSLTSTKVLEDNSPLHF.